Below are 8 T cell receptor beta chains sequenced from a single sample in a study of CD8+CD57+ T cells in acquired aplastic anemia. Patients who underwent sequencing had shown CD8+CD57+ cell expansion by flow cytometry. The study profiled TCR beta VDJ and CDR3 using genomic DNA as template. TCRdb recomputed calls from the reads with MiXCR, one row per CDR3 protein. The repertoire includes just over 200,000 distinct CDR3 sequences, 65% of them detected once, and around 60% sits in the top ten. Material for sequencing was sorted CD4+, CD8+, or CD8+CD57+ T cells (not recorded which) from PBMCs. These receptor sequences come from a human donor with aplastic anemia.

This rearrangement joins TRBV29-1 to TRBJ2-2; TRBD2 agrees at 7 bases. CDR1 SQVTM and CDR2 ANQGSEA come from the germline V gene. The CDR3 has 14 amino acids. The ends lost 3 bases at V and 4 bases at J; junction bases unmatched: 5. CDR3 sequence (DNA): TGCAGCGTTGATGGGGAGGGGACCACCGGGGAGCTGTTTTTT. It encodes CSVDGEGTTGELFF.

V usage is TRBV5-1 and J usage is TRBJ2-1, with 10 bases aligning to TRBD1. This CDR3 comprises 15 residues. Per the germline V gene, CDR1 is SGHRS and CDR2 is YFSETQ. Trimming at V came to 0 bases and at J to 7 bases, leaving 4 bases not matched to a gene. Written as DNA, the CDR3 is TGCGCCAGCAGCTTGGGACAGGGGGCGCAGAATGAGCAGTTCTTC. It is translated as CASSLGQGAQNEQFF.

This chain uses TRBV7-6 with TRBJ2-7; tentative D call: TRBD2 (7 bases). Between the trimmed V and J ends, which lost 2 bases and 5 bases, there was a span of 10 bases. The germline gives CDR1 SGHVS, CDR2 FNYEAQ. The CDR3 is 13 residues long. The CDR3 sequence: CASSLRGANEQYF. CDR3 sequence (DNA): TGTGCCAGCAGCTTACGGGGGGCGAACGAGCAGTACTTC. Full variable domain (outside the CDR3, taken from reference TRBV7-6 and TRBJ2-7): GAGVSQSPRYKVTKRGQDVALRCDPISGHVSLYWYRQALGQGPEFLTYFNYEAQQDKSGLPNDRFSAERPEGSISTLTIQRTEQRDSAMYRCASSLRGANEQYFGPGTRLTVT.

With respect to this clonotype: Possible read error: a much larger clone is one base away. The chain employs TRBV6-2 or TRBV6-3 and TRBJ2-7, with 8 bases identical to TRBD1. Germline CDR1 and CDR2: MNHEY and SVGEGT. This CDR3 is 17 amino acids long. CDR3 residues: CASGYPTGESFAYEQYF. The CDR3 DNA follows: TGTGCCAGCGGTTACCCGACAGGGGAGTCTTTTGCCTACGAGCAGTACTTC.

This CDR3 is CASSSYGQGGSPNEKLFF. The CDR3 nucleotides read TGTGCCAGCAGCTCCTACGGACAGGGGGGGTCACCTAATGAAAAACTGTTTTTT. The genes are TRBV7-2 and TRBJ1-4, with 10 bases aligning to TRBD1. Germline V CDR1 and CDR2: SGHTA, FQGNSA. This CDR3 is 18 amino acids long. V was pared by 4 bases and J by 3 bases, with 11 bases of the junction left unmatched.

The table lists this clonotype with many counts. The chain recombines TRBV7-2 with TRBJ2-7, with 12 bases lining up with TRBD2. CDR3 length: 16 residues. CDR1 and CDR2 from the germline V gene are SGHTA and FQGNSA. Trimming removed 3 bases from V and 1 base from J; junction bases left unmatched: 4. In DNA, the CDR3 is TGTGCCAGCAGCTTTTCTAGCGGGGGGGCGTCCTACGAGCAGTACTTC. It is translated as CASSFSSGGASYEQYF.

J is TRBJ2-7 and V is TRBV20-1; D unresolved. Germline V gives CDR1 DFQATT, CDR2 SNEGSKA (reference sequence). The V and J ends lost 0 bases and 0 bases respectively, with 9 bases between them. The CDR3 is 14 residues long. In DNA, the CDR3 is TGCAGTGCTAGAGAGAGAGCGCGCTCCTACGAGCAGTACTTC. Protein: CSARERARSYEQYF.

This clonotype appeared many times. A much larger clone differs from this one at a single base, so this may be a read error. The V call is TRBV2, the J call TRBJ2-7, with D hard to call. CDR1 and CDR2 (germline): SNHLY, FYNNEI. Trimming left V 4 bases short and J 2 bases short, with 9 bases between. This CDR3 is 13 amino acids long. The CDR3, as DNA: TGTGCCAGCAGTGGAGGCAGAACCTACGAGCAGTACTTC. Translated: CASSGGRTYEQYF. Combining the CDR3 with reference TRBV2 and TRBJ2-7 gives the whole variable domain EPEVTQTPSHQVTQMGQEVILRCVPISNHLYFYWYRQILGQKVEFLVSFYNNEISEKSEIFDDQFSVERPDGSNFTLKIRSTKLEDSAMYFCASSGGRTYEQYFGPGTRLTVT.